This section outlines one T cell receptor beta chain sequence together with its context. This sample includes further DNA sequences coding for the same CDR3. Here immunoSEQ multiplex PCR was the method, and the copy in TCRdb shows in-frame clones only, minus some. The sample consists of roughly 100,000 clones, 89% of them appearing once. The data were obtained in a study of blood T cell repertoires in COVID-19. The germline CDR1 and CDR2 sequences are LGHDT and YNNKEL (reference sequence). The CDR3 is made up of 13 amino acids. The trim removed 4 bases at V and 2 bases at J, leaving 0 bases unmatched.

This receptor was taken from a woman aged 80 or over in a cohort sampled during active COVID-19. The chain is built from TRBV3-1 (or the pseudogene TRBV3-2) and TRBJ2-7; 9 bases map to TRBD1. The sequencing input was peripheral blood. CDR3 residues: CASSRQGAYEQYF. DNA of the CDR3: TGTGCCAGCAGCCGACAGGGGGCCTACGAGCAGTACTTC.